The clone carrying this T cell receptor beta chain was recorded at least ten times. Its specificity is not known. Prior to thyroid surgery, none of the patients had received any treatment. Using MiXCR, TCRdb reanalyzed the PCR reads. The table has 33,000 or so clones, 7% to 8% seen once. The data derive from a study of metastatic and nonmetastatic thyroid tumors. Findings and caveats of the study: It was reportedly found that TCR beta diversity was significantly higher in malignant thyroid tumors than in benign nodules, a difference seen in both blood and tumor samples.

The sequencing sample was made of blood. The TCR comes from a female donor with papillary thyroid cancer or a benign thyroid nodule (not recorded which). Some clones in this sample may be carry-over from other donors' samples.

CDR3 sequence (DNA): TGCAGTGCTAGAACGGACAGTAACACTGAAGCTTTCTTT. Amino acid sequence: CSARTDSNTEAFF. J is TRBJ1-1 and V is TRBV20-1, with D possibly TRBD1 on 6 matching bases. This CDR3 comprises 13 residues. V was pared by 2 bases and J by 2 bases, with 9 bases between. Germline CDR1 DFQATT, CDR2 SNEGSKA (reference sequence).